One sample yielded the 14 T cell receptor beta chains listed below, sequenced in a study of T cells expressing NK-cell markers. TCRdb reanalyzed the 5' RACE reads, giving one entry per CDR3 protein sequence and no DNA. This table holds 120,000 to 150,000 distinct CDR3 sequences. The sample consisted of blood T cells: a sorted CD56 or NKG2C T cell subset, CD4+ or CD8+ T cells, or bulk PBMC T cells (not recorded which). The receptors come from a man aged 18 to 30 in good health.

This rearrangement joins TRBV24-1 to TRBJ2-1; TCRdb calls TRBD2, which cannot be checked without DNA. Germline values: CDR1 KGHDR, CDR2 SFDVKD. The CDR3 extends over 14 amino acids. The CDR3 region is CATSDSGGPNEQFF.

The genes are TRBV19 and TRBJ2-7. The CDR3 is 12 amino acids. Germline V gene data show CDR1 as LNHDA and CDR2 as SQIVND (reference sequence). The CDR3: CASSISYSEQYF.

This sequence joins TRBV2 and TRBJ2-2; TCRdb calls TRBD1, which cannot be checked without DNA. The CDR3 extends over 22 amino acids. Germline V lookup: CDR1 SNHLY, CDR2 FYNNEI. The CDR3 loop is CASSESPTGGAGSGRAVGELFF.

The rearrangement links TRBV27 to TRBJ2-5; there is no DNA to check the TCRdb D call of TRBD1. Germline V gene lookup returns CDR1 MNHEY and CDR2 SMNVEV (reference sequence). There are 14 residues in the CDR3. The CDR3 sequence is CASSLQGWEETQYF.

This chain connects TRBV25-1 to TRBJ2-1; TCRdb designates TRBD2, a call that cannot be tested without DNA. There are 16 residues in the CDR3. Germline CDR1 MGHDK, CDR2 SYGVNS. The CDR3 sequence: CASSESPAGVSNEQFF.

This CDR3 reads CASGTSTIDEQYF. The V gene is TRBV19, the J gene TRBJ2-7; TCRdb reports TRBD2, a call that lacks DNA to check it against. Germline CDR1 and CDR2: LNHDA and SQIVND (reference sequence). The CDR3 extends over 13 amino acids. Supplemented by reference TRBV19 and TRBJ2-7, the full variable domain reads DGGITQSPKYLFRKEGQNVTLSCEQNLNHDAMYWYRQDPGQGLRLIYYSQIVNDFQKGDIAEGYSVSREKKESFPLTVTSAQKNPTAFYLCASGTSTIDEQYFGPGTRLTVT.

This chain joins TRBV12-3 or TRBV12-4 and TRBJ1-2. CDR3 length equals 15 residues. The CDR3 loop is CASSYTRGSGYGYTF.

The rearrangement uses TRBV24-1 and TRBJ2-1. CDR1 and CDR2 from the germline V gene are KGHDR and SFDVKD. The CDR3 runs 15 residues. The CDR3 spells CATSDLLDNYNEQFF.

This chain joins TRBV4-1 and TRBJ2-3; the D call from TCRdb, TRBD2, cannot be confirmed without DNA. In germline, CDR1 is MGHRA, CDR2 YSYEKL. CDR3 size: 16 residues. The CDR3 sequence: CASSHKLAGGSDTQYF.

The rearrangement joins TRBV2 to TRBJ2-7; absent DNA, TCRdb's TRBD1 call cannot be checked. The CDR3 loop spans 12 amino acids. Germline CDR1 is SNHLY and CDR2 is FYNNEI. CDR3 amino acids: CASGQGTHEQYF.

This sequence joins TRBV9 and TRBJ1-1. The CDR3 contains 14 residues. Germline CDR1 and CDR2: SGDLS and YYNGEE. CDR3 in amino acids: CASSDEGLNTEAFF. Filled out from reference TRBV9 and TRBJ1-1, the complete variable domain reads DSGVTQTPKHLITATGQRVTLRCSPRSGDLSVYWYQQSLDQGLQFLIQYYNGEERAKGNILERFSAQQFPDLHSELNLSSLELGDSALYFCASSDEGLNTEAFFGQGTRLTVV.

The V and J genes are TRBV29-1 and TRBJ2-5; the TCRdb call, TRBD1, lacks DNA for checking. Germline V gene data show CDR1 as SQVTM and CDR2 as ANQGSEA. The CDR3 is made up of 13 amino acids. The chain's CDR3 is CSVDGPPIETQYF.

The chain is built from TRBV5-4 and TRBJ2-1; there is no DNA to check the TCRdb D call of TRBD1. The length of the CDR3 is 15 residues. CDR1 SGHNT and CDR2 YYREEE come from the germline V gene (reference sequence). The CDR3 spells CASTTGVSEYNEQFF.

This chain's CDR3 is CASSQDGSADQGKLFF. The rearrangement links TRBV4-1 to TRBJ1-4. CDR3 size: 16 residues. Looked up from germline, CDR1 is MGHRA and CDR2 is YSYEKL.